This entry lists 27 T cell receptor beta chains sequenced from one sample in a study of CD8 T cells in ankylosing spondylitis. Points from the study as a whole: Ankylosing spondylitis blood seemed to carry a telltale TCR beta motif made of seven or eight highly homologous variants.

MiXCR, applied by TCRdb to the 5' RACE reads, yields one record per CDR3 protein. The sample lists about 500,000 distinct CDR3 sequences; about 13% were seen once. These receptors' antigens are unknown. Sequences were obtained from blood, either unsorted or a sorted T cell fraction (not recorded which). The origin of the receptors is a male donor with ankylosing spondylitis.

The CDR3 DNA sequence: TGTGCCAGCAGCTATAGGATCGGGTCCTACAATGAGCAGTTCTTC. Its protein is CASSYRIGSYNEQFF. The genes are TRBV12-3 or TRBV12-4 and TRBJ2-1, with D hard to call. Trimming stripped 6 bases from V and 1 base from J, with 13 bases between. This CDR3 region has 15 residues.

This clonotype was counted between two and nine times. The V call is TRBV24-1, the J call TRBJ2-2, with 7 bases lining up with TRBD2. Germline V gene lookup returns CDR1 KGHDR and CDR2 SFDVKD. The V segment lost 9 bases and the J segment 0 bases; nucleotides outside the gene matches: 6. This CDR3 has 15 residues. CDR3 sequence reads: CATGRGLANTGELFF. The CDR3 DNA is TGTGCCACCGGGAGGGGATTAGCGAACACCGGGGAGCTGTTTTTT.

V and J are TRBV11-2 and TRBJ2-5; no clear D. V lost 0 bases and J 8 bases, leaving 7 bases between the germline ends. The CDR3 contains 12 residues. Germline CDR1 reads SGHAT; CDR2 reads FQNNGV. CDR3 nucleotides: TGTGCCAGCAGCTTAGATTGGCTTACCCAGTACTTC. Amino acid sequence: CASSLDWLTQYF.

V gene TRBV30 combines with J gene TRBJ1-1; D call uncertain. The germline V gene encodes CDR1 GTSNPN and CDR2 SVGIG (reference sequence). The CDR3 runs to 14 residues. V was shortened by 5 bases and J by 5 bases, with 18 bases between the two germline ends. DNA for the CDR3: TGTGCCTGGGTGAGAGACGGCCGCGGGACTGAAGCTTTCTTT. It codes for CAWVRDGRGTEAFF. Full variable domain (outside the CDR3, taken from reference TRBV30 and TRBJ1-1): SQTIHQWPATLVQPVGSPLSLECTVEGTSNPNLYWYRQAAGRGLQLLFYSVGIGQISSEVPQNLSASRPQDRQFILSSKKLLLSDSGFYLCAWVRDGRGTEAFFGQGTRLTVV.

This chain links TRBV7-2 with TRBJ2-7; TRBD2 aligns across 11 bases. Trimming removed 5 bases from V and 4 bases from J; junction bases left unmatched: 13. Germline CDR1 reads SGHTA; CDR2 reads FQGNSA. CDR3 length: 17 amino acids. This chain's CDR3 is CASSKRGGGTSGYEQYF. CDR3 nucleotides: TGTGCCAGCAGCAAGCGAGGGGGGGGGACTAGCGGATACGAGCAGTACTTC.

The chain uses TRBV3-1 and TRBJ2-3; TRBD2 aligns across 10 bases. The CDR3 spans 17 residues. The germline gives CDR1 LGHDT, CDR2 YNNKEL (reference sequence). V trimming: 0 bases; J trimming: 2 bases; junction bases outside the gene matches: 5. In DNA, the CDR3 is TGTGCCAGCAGCCAAGATATACTAGCGGGAATCACAGATACGCAGTATTTT. Translating gives CASSQDILAGITDTQYF.

V and J are TRBV5-1 and TRBJ2-2; perhaps TRBD1 as D (6 bases). The germline gives CDR1 SGHRS, CDR2 YFSETQ. Trimming left V 3 bases short and J 6 bases short, with 12 bases between. There are 14 residues in the CDR3. This CDR3 reads CASSWTARAGELFF. In DNA, the CDR3 is TGCGCCAGCAGCTGGACAGCCCGGGCCGGGGAGCTGTTTTTT.

The V call is TRBV7-8, the J call TRBJ1-2; 7 bases line up with TRBD1. The CDR3 is 17 amino acids. Trimming cost V 1 base and J 1 base; bases outside gene matches: 9. From germline, CDR1 is SGHVS and CDR2 FQNEAQ. The chain's CDR3 is CASSLGGQRAFNYGYTF. The DNA for the CDR3 is TGTGCCAGCAGCTTAGGGGGACAGAGAGCCTTTAACTATGGCTACACCTTC.

This clonotype occurred many times. The rearrangement joins TRBV10-3 to TRBJ2-7; D uncertain. The CDR3 has 13 residues. Germline V gene data show CDR1 as ENHRY and CDR2 as SYGVKD. V was pared by 0 bases and J by 3 bases, with 6 bases between. As DNA, the CDR3 is TGTGCCATCAGTGAGTCAGAAAGCTACGAGCAGTACGTC. It encodes CAISESESYEQYV.

This clonotype was picked up many times. The chain combines TRBV7-2 with TRBJ2-1; 7 nucleotides line up with TRBD2. This CDR3 contains 14 residues. Trimming cost V 4 bases and J 7 bases; bases outside gene matches: 7. The V gene's germline CDR1 is SGHTA and CDR2 FQGNSA. DNA of the CDR3: TGTGCCAGCAGCTCCCGGGCGGGAGAGAATGAGCAGTTCTTC. It translates to CASSSRAGENEQFF.

This clonotype was found a few times. V is TRBV6-1 and J is TRBJ1-1; D unresolved. The V gene's germline CDR1 is MNHNS and CDR2 SASEGT. The CDR3 contains 15 residues. The V end was cut by 6 bases, the J end by 7 bases, with 21 bases between. CDR3 nucleotide sequence: TGTGCCAGCAGAAAAATCAACAACCCCTTCGGTGAAGCTTTCTTT. This gives the protein CASRKINNPFGEAFF.

This clonotype was observed a handful of times. V gene TRBV20-1 combines with J gene TRBJ2-7, with 9 bases that match TRBD2. Germline V lookup: CDR1 DFQATT, CDR2 SNEGSKA (reference sequence). V lost 6 bases, J lost 5 bases, and 11 bases stayed unmatched. The CDR3 length is 14 residues. CDR3 DNA: TGCAGTGCCAAAGGGGATAGCGGGAGAAACGAGCAGTACGTC. This encodes CSAKGDSGRNEQYV.

The chain couples TRBV10-3 to TRBJ2-7; D not certain. There are 15 residues in the CDR3. Germline loops: CDR1 ENHRY, CDR2 SYGVKD. The V end was cut by 3 bases, the J end by 3 bases, with 15 bases between. The CDR3 nucleotides read TGTGCCATCAGTGATGAATCAGGAAATGGCTACGAGCAGTACTTC. This gives the protein CAISDESGNGYEQYF.

This clonotype has at least ten counts. J is TRBJ2-3 and V is TRBV7-8; 10 bases fit TRBD1. V lost 5 bases, J lost 2 bases, and 7 bases stayed unmatched. CDR1 SGHVS and CDR2 FQNEAQ come from the germline V gene. This CDR3 is 16 amino acids long. The CDR3 coding sequence is TGTGCCAGCAGCCCCCGGACAGGGGGGTCCACAGATACGCAGTATTTT. This gives the protein CASSPRTGGSTDTQYF. Looking up the rest from reference TRBV7-8 and TRBJ2-3 gives the full variable domain: GAGVSQSPRYKVAKRGQDVALRCDPISGHVSLFWYQQALGQGPEFLTYFQNEAQLDKSGLPSDRFFAERPEGSVSTLKIQRTQQEDSAVYLCASSPRTGGSTDTQYFGPGTRLTVL.

V and J are TRBV21-1 and TRBJ2-1; the DNA was not compared with TRBD2, the D call given in the table. TRBV21-1 is assigned pseudogene status. This CDR3 spans 20 amino acids. CDR3 bases: TGTGCCAGCAGCGCACCGGGACTAGGGTCCCCCGGAGATTCGTTCAATGAGCAGTTCTTC. Amino acids: CASSAPGLGSPGDSFNEQFF.

V usage is TRBV7-9 and J usage is TRBJ2-2; the match to TRBD1 covers 11 bases. Trimming cost V 5 bases and J 4 bases; bases outside gene matches: 6. Germline lookup yields CDR1 SEHNR and CDR2 FQNEAQ (reference sequence). The CDR3 runs 16 residues. The CDR3 DNA sequence: TGTGCCAGCAGCCCCCCCGGGACAGGGGGCACCGGGGAGCTGTTTTTT. Its translation: CASSPPGTGGTGELFF.

This clonotype was detected a few times. The chain has TRBV4-2 and TRBJ2-1; no reliable D call. The CDR3 is made up of 12 amino acids. Trimming shortened V by 0 bases and J by 8 bases, and 5 bases separated the two germline ends. The germline V gene has CDR1 LGHNA and CDR2 YNFKEQ. The CDR3 loop reads CASSQDTDEQFF. The CDR3 coding sequence is TGTGCCAGCAGCCAAGATACGGATGAGCAGTTCTTC.

The chain has TRBV14 and TRBJ2-2; weak D call: TRBD2 (6 bases). Germline V CDR1 and CDR2: SGHDN, FVKESK. CDR3 size: 15 residues. The V and J ends lost 1 base and 4 bases respectively, with 10 bases between them. The CDR3 nucleotides read TGTGCCAGCAGCCAAGCACTCGGGGGCACCGGGGAGCTGTTTTTT. As protein: CASSQALGGTGELFF.

The chain employs TRBV12-3 or TRBV12-4 and TRBJ1-6; 9 positions agree with TRBD1. V shed 5 bases, J shed 8 bases, and the junction held 7 bases outside the gene matches. This CDR3 spans 15 amino acids. The CDR3: CASSRRTGEDSPLHF. The CDR3 bases are TGTGCCAGCAGTCGACGGACAGGGGAGGATTCACCCCTCCACTTT.

This clonotype showed up many times. J is TRBJ2-1 and V is TRBV4-2; the match to TRBD2 covers 10 bases. Trimming at V came to 2 bases and at J to 4 bases, leaving 5 bases not matched to a gene. Looked up from germline, CDR1 is LGHNA and CDR2 is YNFKEQ. CDR3 length: 16 residues. CDR3 amino acids: CASSQPLAGTYNEQFF. CDR3 in DNA: TGTGCCAGCAGCCAACCACTAGCGGGGACTTACAATGAGCAGTTCTTC.

This clonotype was counted between two and nine times. V gene TRBV5-1 combines with J gene TRBJ2-1; 9 nucleotides align to TRBD1. In germline, CDR1 is SGHRS, CDR2 YFSETQ. The CDR3 totals 17 residues. V shed 4 bases, J shed 6 bases, and the junction held 14 bases outside the gene matches. CDR3 sequence reads: CASSETGQGLGGNEQFF. The CDR3 region has the DNA TGCGCCAGCAGCGAGACGGGACAGGGTTTGGGAGGCAATGAGCAGTTCTTC.

This clonotype was counted only a few times. V is TRBV9 and J is TRBJ2-1, with 12 positions matching TRBD2. Trimming at V came to 7 bases and at J to 1 base, leaving 3 bases not matched to a gene. Germline lookup yields CDR1 SGDLS and CDR2 YYNGEE. CDR3 size: 15 residues. This CDR3 is CASGLAGRSYNEQFF. In DNA, the CDR3 is TGTGCCAGCGGACTAGCGGGAAGGTCCTACAATGAGCAGTTCTTC. Based on the CDR3 plus reference TRBV9 and TRBJ2-1, the full variable domain is DSGVTQTPKHLITATGQRVTLRCSPRSGDLSVYWYQQSLDQGLQFLIQYYNGEERAKGNILERFSAQQFPDLHSELNLSSLELGDSALYFCASGLAGRSYNEQFFGPGTRLTVL.

The V and J genes are TRBV24-1 and TRBJ1-5; 8 bases align to TRBD1. The CDR3 totals 13 residues. Germline assignment: CDR1 KGHDR and CDR2 SFDVKD. V trimming: 6 bases; J trimming: 6 bases; junction bases outside the gene matches: 3. In DNA form, the CDR3 reads TGTGCCACCAGTCTGACAGGGGTTCAGCCCCAGCATTTT. It translates to CATSLTGVQPQHF.

This clonotype was seen only a few times. The V and J genes are TRBV6-5 and TRBJ1-2; D call uncertain. The germline gives CDR1 MNHEY, CDR2 SVGAGI. The CDR3 runs to 14 residues. V was clipped by 0 bases and J by 7 bases, with 12 bases between them. The CDR3 spells CASSYSPPISGYTF. The CDR3 DNA is TGTGCCAGCAGTTACTCGCCCCCAATATCTGGCTACACCTTC.

This clonotype came up a few times. The V gene is TRBV30, the J gene TRBJ2-3; 10 bases line up with TRBD2. The CDR3 is 14 amino acids. V gave up 8 bases and J gave up 3 bases; unmatched junction bases: 8. The germline V gene has CDR1 GTSNPN and CDR2 SVGIG (reference sequence). In DNA form, the CDR3 reads TGTGCCGGGCTAGCGGGAGTCGGGACAGATACGCAGTATTTT. Protein sequence: CAGLAGVGTDTQYF. Full variable domain (rest looked up from reference TRBV30 and TRBJ2-3): SQTIHQWPATLVQPVGSPLSLECTVEGTSNPNLYWYRQAAGRGLQLLFYSVGIGQISSEVPQNLSASRPQDRQFILSSKKLLLSDSGFYLCAGLAGVGTDTQYFGPGTRLTVL.

The chain couples TRBV14 to TRBJ2-1; 15 bases line up with TRBD2. V lost 5 bases, J lost 7 bases, and 18 bases stayed unmatched. This CDR3 contains 20 residues. Germline V gene sequence: CDR1 SGHDN, CDR2 FVKESK. The CDR3 loop is CASSYIIGTSGRSRLNEQFF. The CDR3 DNA follows: TGTGCCAGCAGCTACATTATAGGGACTAGCGGGAGGAGTCGGTTAAATGAGCAGTTCTTC. Using reference TRBV14 and TRBJ2-1 for the parts outside the CDR3, the full variable domain is EAGVTQFPSHSVIEKGQTVTLRCDPISGHDNLYWYRRVMGKEIKFLLHFVKESKQDESGMPNNRFLAERTGGTYSTLKVQPAELEDSGVYFCASSYIIGTSGRSRLNEQFFGPGTRLTVL.

This clonotype was seen more than once but under ten times. The chain carries TRBV5-1 and TRBJ1-4; tentative D call: TRBD1 (5 bases). Germline values: CDR1 SGHRS, CDR2 YFSETQ. This CDR3 is built from 13 residues. The V end lost 7 bases, the J end lost 5 bases, and 12 bases lay between the germline ends. CDR3 protein: CASGRDGNEKLFF. In DNA, the CDR3 is TGCGCCAGCGGGCGGGACGGAAATGAAAAACTGTTTTTT.